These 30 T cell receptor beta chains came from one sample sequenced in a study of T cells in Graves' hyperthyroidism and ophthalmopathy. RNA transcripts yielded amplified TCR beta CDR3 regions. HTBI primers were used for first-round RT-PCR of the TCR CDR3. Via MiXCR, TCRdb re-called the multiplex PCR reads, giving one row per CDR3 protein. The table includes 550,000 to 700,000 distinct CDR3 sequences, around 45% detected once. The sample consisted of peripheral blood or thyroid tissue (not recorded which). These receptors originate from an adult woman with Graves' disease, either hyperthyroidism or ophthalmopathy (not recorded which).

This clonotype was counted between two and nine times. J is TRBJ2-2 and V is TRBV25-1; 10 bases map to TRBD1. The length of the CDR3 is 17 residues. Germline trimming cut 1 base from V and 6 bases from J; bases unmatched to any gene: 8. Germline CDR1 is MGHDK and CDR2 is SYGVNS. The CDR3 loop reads CASSEWGTGANAGELFF. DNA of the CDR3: TGTGCCAGCAGTGAATGGGGGACAGGGGCGAATGCCGGGGAGCTGTTTTTT.

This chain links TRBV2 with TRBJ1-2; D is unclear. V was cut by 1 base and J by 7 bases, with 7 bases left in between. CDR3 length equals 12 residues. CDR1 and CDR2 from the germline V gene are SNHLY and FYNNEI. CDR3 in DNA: TGTGCCAGCAGTGAAGGTGCCCCTGGCTACACCTTC. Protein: CASSEGAPGYTF.

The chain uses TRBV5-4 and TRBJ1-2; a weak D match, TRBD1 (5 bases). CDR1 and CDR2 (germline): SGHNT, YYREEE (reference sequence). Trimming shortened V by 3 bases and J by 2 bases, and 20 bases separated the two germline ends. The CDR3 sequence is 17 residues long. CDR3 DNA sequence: TGTGCCAGCAGCTATAAACCGGGGCAGGGCGGAAACTATGGCTACACCTTC. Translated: CASSYKPGQGGNYGYTF.

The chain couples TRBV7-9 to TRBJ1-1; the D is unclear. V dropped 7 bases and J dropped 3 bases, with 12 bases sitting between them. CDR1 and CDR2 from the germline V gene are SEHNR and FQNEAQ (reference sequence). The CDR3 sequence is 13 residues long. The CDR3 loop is CASTIAGHTEAFF. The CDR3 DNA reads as TGTGCCAGCACCATTGCCGGCCACACTGAAGCTTTCTTT.

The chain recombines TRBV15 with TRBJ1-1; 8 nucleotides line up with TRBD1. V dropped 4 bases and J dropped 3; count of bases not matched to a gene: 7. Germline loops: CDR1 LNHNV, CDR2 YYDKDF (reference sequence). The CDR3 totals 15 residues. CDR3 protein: CATSTKDRAYTEAFF. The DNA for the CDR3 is TGTGCCACCAGCACGAAGGACAGGGCCTACACTGAAGCTTTCTTT.

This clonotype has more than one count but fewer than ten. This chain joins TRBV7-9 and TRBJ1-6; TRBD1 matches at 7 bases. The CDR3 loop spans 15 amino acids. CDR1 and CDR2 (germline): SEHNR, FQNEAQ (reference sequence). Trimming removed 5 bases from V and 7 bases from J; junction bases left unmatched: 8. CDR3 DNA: TGTGCCAGCAGCGACAGGGCCACCTCGAATTCACCCCTCCACTTT. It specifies CASSDRATSNSPLHF.

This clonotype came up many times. The CDR3 loop reads CASSGQDPKTQYF. The CDR3 DNA sequence: TGTGCCAGCAGCGGCCAGGACCCTAAGACCCAGTACTTC. V and J are TRBV7-9 and TRBJ2-5; D not resolved. The CDR3 length is 13 residues. From germline, CDR1 is SEHNR and CDR2 FQNEAQ (reference sequence). V was pared by 5 bases and J by 6 bases, with 13 bases between. Full variable domain (remainder filled in from reference TRBV7-9 and TRBJ2-5): DTGVSQNPRHKITKRGQNVTFRCDPISEHNRLYWYRQTLGQGPEFLTYFQNEAQLEKSRLLSDRFSAERPKGSFSTLEIQRTEQGDSAMYLCASSGQDPKTQYFGPGTRLLVL.

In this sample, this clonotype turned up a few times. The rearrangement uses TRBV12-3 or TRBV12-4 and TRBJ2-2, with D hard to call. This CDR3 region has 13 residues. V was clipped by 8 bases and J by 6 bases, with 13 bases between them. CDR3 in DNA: TGTGCCAGCCGATATACCTGGGCCGGGGAGCTGTTTTTT. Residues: CASRYTWAGELFF.

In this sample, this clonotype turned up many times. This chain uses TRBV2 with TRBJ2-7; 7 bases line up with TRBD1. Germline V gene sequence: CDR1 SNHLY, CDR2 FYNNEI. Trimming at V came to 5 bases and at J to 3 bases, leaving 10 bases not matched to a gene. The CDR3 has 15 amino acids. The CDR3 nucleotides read TGTGCCAGCAGTCGACCGACAGGGCAGGACTACGAGCAGTACTTC. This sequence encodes CASSRPTGQDYEQYF.

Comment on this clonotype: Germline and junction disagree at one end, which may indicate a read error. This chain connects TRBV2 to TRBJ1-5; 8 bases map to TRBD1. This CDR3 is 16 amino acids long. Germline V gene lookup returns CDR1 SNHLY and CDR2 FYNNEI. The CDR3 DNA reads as TGTGCCACCCTCCCGGACAGGGAGCTTAGCAATCAGCCCCAGCATTTC. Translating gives CATLPDRELSNQPQHF. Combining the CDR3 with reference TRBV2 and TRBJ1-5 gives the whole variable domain EPEVTQTPSHQVTQMGQEVILRCVPISNHLYFYWYRQILGQKVEFLVSFYNNEISEKSEIFDDQFSVERPDGSNFTLKIRSTKLEDSAMYFCATLPDRELSNQPQHFGDGTRLSIL.

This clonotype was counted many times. The CDR3 protein is CASKGTATNEKLFF. The CDR3 bases are TGTGCCAGCAAAGGGACAGCAACTAATGAAAAACTGTTTTTT. This chain connects TRBV6-5 to TRBJ1-4, with TRBD1 matching 7 bases. CDR1 is MNHEY, CDR2 SVGAGI, per germline. The junction had 2 bases not matched to a gene; V was cut back by 7 bases and J by 0 bases. The CDR3 length is 14 residues.

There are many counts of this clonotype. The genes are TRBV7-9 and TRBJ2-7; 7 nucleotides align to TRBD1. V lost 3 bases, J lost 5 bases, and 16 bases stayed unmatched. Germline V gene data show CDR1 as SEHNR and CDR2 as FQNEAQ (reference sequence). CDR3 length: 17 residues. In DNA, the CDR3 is TGTGCCAGCAGCTTGATACTAGGGGGCGTGTATGACAACGAGCAGTACTTC. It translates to CASSLILGGVYDNEQYF.

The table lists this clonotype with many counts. CDR3 residues: CASSAPPRGEQYF. The CDR3 DNA sequence: TGTGCCAGCAGCGCGCCCCCGAGGGGCGAGCAGTACTTC. The V call is TRBV9, the J call TRBJ2-7; either TRBD1 or TRBD2 may fit D (5 bases each). Trimming took 3 bases from V and 6 from J, leaving 13 bases between them. Germline CDR1 is SGDLS and CDR2 is YYNGEE. The CDR3 contains 13 residues.

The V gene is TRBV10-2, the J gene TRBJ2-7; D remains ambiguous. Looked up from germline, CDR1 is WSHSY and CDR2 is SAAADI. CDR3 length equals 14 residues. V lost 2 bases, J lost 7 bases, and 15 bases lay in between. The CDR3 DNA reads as TGCGCCAGCAGTGAGCTTTTGGCTACCTTGGAGCAGTACTTC. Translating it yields CASSELLATLEQYF.

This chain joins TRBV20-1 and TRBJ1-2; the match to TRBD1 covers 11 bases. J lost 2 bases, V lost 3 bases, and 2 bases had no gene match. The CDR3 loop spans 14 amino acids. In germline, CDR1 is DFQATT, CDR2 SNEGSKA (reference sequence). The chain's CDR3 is CSASGTGGNYGYTF. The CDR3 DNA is TGCAGTGCTAGCGGGACAGGGGGGAACTATGGCTACACCTTC.

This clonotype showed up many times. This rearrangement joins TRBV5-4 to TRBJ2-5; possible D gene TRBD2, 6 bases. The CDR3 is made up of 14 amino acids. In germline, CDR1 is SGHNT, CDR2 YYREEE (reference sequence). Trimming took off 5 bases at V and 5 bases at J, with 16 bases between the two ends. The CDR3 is CASSFAGTVETQYF. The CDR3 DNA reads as TGTGCCAGCAGTTTTGCAGGGACTGTCGAGACCCAGTACTTC.

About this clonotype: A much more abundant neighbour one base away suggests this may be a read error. In nucleotides, the CDR3 is TGTGCCGGCTCTGAGGGGGCCAGCGAGCAGTACTTC. It translates to CAGSEGASEQYF. This chain links TRBV19 with TRBJ2-7, with TRBD1 matching over 7 bases. V lost 11 bases to trimming and J lost 6 bases; unmatched junction nucleotides: 10. The CDR3 totals 12 residues. Germline assignment: CDR1 LNHDA and CDR2 SQIVND (reference sequence). Full variable domain (outside the CDR3, taken from reference TRBV19 and TRBJ2-7): DGGITQSPKYLFRKEGQNVTLSCEQNLNHDAMYWYRQDPGQGLRLIYYSQIVNDFQKGDIAEGYSVSREKKESFPLTVTSAQKNPTAFYLCAGSEGASEQYFGPGTRLTVT.

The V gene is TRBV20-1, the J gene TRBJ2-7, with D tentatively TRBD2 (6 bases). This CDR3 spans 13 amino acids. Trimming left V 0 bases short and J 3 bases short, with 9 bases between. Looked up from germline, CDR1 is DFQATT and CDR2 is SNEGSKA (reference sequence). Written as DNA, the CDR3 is TGCAGTGCTAGAGATACTAGCAGCTACGAGCAGTACTTC. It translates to CSARDTSSYEQYF.

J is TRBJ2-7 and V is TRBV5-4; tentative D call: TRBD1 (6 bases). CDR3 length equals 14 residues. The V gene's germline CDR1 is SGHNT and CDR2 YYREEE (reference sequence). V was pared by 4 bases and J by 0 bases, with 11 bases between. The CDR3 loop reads CASSQGSSSYEQYF. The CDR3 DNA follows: TGTGCCAGCAGCCAGGGGAGTAGCTCCTACGAGCAGTACTTC.

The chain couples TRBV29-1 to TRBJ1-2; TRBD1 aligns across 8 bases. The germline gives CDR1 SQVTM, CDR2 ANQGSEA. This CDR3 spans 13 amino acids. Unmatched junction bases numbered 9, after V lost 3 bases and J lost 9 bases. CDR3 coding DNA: TGCAGCGTTGAGGGCAGGGGGCAAGCCCGCTACACCTTC. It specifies CSVEGRGQARYTF.

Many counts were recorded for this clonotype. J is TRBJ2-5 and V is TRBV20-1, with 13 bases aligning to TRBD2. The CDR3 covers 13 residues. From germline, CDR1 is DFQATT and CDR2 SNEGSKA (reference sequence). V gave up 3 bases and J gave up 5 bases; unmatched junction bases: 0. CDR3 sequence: CSARTSGRETQYF. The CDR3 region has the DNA TGCAGTGCTAGGACTAGCGGGAGGGAGACCCAGTACTTC.

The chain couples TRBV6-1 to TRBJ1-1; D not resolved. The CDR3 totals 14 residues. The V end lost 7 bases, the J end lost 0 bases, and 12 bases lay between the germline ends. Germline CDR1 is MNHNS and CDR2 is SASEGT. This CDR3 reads CASTADRMNTEAFF. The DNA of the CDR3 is TGTGCCAGCACCGCCGACCGTATGAACACTGAAGCTTTCTTT.

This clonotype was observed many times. Written as DNA, the CDR3 is TGTGCCAGCAGTTACTTCACAGGGGGTGGCGAGCAGTACTTC. It yields the protein CASSYFTGGGEQYF. The V gene is TRBV6-5, the J gene TRBJ2-7; 8 bases map to TRBD1. The CDR3 is 14 residues long. Trimming cost V 1 base and J 6 bases; bases outside gene matches: 5. The germline V gene has CDR1 MNHEY and CDR2 SVGAGI.

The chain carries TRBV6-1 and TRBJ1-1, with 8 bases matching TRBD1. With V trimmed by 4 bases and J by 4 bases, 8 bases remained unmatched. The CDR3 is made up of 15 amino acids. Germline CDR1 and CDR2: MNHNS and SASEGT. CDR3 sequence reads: CASSADRGLITEAFF. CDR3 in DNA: TGTGCCAGCAGTGCAGACAGGGGTCTCATCACTGAAGCTTTCTTT.

This CDR3 reads CAIRTIRGQGEAFF. The CDR3 nucleotides are TGTGCCATCAGAACCATAAGAGGCCAGGGTGAAGCTTTCTTT. This sequence joins TRBV10-3 and TRBJ1-1; a weak D match, TRBD1 (5 bases). The CDR3 loop spans 14 amino acids. Trimming took off 6 bases at V and 7 bases at J, with 18 bases between the two ends. From germline, CDR1 is ENHRY and CDR2 SYGVKD.

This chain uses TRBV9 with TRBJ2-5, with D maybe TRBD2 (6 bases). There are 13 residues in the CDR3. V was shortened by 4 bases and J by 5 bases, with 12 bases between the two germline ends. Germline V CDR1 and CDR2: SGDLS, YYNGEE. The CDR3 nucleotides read TGTGCCAGCAGCCTCCAGGAGGGGGAGACCCAGTACTTC. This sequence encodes CASSLQEGETQYF.

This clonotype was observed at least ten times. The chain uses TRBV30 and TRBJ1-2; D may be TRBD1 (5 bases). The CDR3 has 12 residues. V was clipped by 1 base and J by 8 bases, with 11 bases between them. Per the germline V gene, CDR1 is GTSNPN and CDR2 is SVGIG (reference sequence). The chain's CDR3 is CAWSGGTEGYTF. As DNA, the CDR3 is TGTGCCTGGAGTGGCGGGACTGAAGGCTACACCTTC. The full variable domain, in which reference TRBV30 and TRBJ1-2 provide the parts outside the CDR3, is SQTIHQWPATLVQPVGSPLSLECTVEGTSNPNLYWYRQAAGRGLQLLFYSVGIGQISSEVPQNLSASRPQDRQFILSSKKLLLSDSGFYLCAWSGGTEGYTFGSGTRLTVV.

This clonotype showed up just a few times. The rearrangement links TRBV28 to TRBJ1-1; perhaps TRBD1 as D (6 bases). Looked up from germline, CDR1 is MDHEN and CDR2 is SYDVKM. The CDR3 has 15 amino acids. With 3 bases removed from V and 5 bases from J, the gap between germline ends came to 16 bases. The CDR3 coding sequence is TGTGCCAGCAGTTTTTGGCGGACAGAAGGAACTGAAGCTTTCTTT. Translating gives CASSFWRTEGTEAFF.

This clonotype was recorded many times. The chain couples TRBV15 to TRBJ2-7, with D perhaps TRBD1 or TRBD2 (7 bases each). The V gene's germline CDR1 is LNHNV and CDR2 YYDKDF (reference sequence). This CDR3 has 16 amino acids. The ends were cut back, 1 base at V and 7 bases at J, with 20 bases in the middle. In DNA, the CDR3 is TGTGCCACCAGCAGAGGCCGCGGGGAGGGGGCGGATGAGCAGTACTTC. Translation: CATSRGRGEGADEQYF.

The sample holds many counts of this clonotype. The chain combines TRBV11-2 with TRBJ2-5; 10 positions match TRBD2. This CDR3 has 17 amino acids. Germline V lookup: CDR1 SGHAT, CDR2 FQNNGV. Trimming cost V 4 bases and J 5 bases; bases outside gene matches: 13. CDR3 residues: CASSSGLAALVEETQYF. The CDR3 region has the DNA TGTGCCAGCAGCTCTGGACTAGCGGCCTTGGTAGAGGAGACCCAGTACTTC.